A single sample gave rise to the 17 T cell receptor beta chains below, sequenced in a study of CD8+CD57+ T cells in acquired aplastic anemia. CD8+CD57+ cell expansion, shown by flow cytometry, had occurred in the patients selected for sequencing. Genomic DNA, the template, was used for profiling of the TCR beta VDJ and CDR3. TCRdb fed the reads into MiXCR, producing one record per CDR3 protein. In the table there are about 180,000 distinct CDR3 sequences, 48% of which are singletons. The sequenced material came from sorted CD4+, CD8+, or CD8+CD57+ T cells (not recorded which) from PBMCs. The receptor set was obtained from a human donor with aplastic anemia.

As for this clonotype: A much larger clone lies a single base off, so this may be a read error. The chain is built from TRBV5-8 and TRBJ1-1; a possible D gene is TRBD1 (6 bases). Germline assignment: CDR1 SGHTS and CDR2 YDEGEE. The germline V and J ends were trimmed by 6 bases and 6 bases, with 18 bases remaining between them. This CDR3 is 14 amino acids long. Here the CDR3 DNA reads TGTGCCAGCAACTTTATCCAGGGGAGGGCTGAAGCTTTCTTT. Translated: CASNFIQGRAEAFF.

With regard to this clonotype: A much more abundant neighbour one base away suggests this may be a read error. The chain combines TRBV5-1 with TRBJ1-1; a weak D match, TRBD1 (6 bases). CDR3 size: 16 residues. Germline V gives CDR1 SGHRS, CDR2 YFSETQ. The CDR3 reads CARSLGGGWTPTEAFF. CDR3 nucleotide sequence: TGCGCCAGAAGCTTGGGAGGGGGTTGGACACCGACTGAAGCTTTCTTT.

Ten or more counts support this clonotype. The chain employs TRBV18 and TRBJ1-5, with a weak D call TRBD1 (5 bases). The CDR3 is 14 residues long. Trimming cost V 3 bases and J 0 bases, with 6 bases left between them. CDR1 is KGHSH and CDR2 is LQKENI in the germline V gene. As DNA, the CDR3 is TGTGCCAGCTCACCGGGGGATAGCAATCAGCCCCAGCATTTT. Its translation is CASSPGDSNQPQHF.

The J gene is TRBJ2-1, the V gene TRBV29-1, with D perhaps TRBD1 (6 bases). CDR3 length: 12 amino acids. In germline, CDR1 is SQVTM, CDR2 ANQGSEA. Trimming left V 6 bases short and J 4 bases short, with 10 bases between. CDR3 bases: TGCAGCGTGAGTGGACAGTACAATGAGCAGTTCTTC. Its protein is CSVSGQYNEQFF.

This chain links TRBV10-3 with TRBJ2-7; 10 nucleotides agree with TRBD1. The V gene's germline CDR1 is ENHRY and CDR2 SYGVKD. The V and J ends lost 10 bases and 6 bases, in that order; junction bases with no gene match: 12. The CDR3 extends over 14 amino acids. The CDR3 DNA follows: TGTGCCAGCCAGTCCGGGACAGGGGCGGGCGAGCAGTACTTC. Amino acid sequence: CASQSGTGAGEQYF.

The V call is TRBV19, the J call TRBJ2-7; D perhaps matches TRBD2 (7 bases). Germline V CDR1 and CDR2: LNHDA, SQIVND (reference sequence). V dropped 2 bases and J dropped 7 bases, with 18 bases sitting between them. The CDR3 loop spans 15 amino acids. The CDR3 DNA follows: TGTGCCAGTAGTATATCGGGGGGCCTCTATGGTGAGCAGTACTTC. Translated: CASSISGGLYGEQYF.

The chain employs TRBV5-1 and TRBJ2-5; 11 nucleotides match TRBD1. The trim removed 4 bases at V and 2 bases at J, leaving 7 bases unmatched. This CDR3 is 16 amino acids long. The germline V gene encodes CDR1 SGHRS and CDR2 YFSETQ. CDR3 nucleotides: TGCGCCAGCAGCCCGGGACAGGGGGTGACACAAGAGACCCAGTACTTC. It encodes CASSPGQGVTQETQYF.

This clonotype was counted at least ten times. The chain is built from TRBV5-1 and TRBJ2-2; D could derive from TRBD1 or TRBD2 (5 bases each). The V end was cut by 3 bases, the J end by 3 bases, with 12 bases between. Germline assignment: CDR1 SGHRS and CDR2 YFSETQ. This CDR3 contains 15 residues. This CDR3 is CASSWGGLDTGELFF. The CDR3 DNA is TGCGCCAGCAGCTGGGGCGGGTTGGACACCGGGGAGCTGTTTTTT.

This chain uses TRBV28 with TRBJ2-3; 14 bases match TRBD2. The V and J ends lost 6 bases and 6 bases, in that order; junction bases with no gene match: 8. The germline V gene encodes CDR1 MDHEN and CDR2 SYDVKM. This CDR3 spans 16 amino acids. The CDR3 region is CASRSGLAGGTDTQYF. The DNA of the CDR3 is TGTGCCAGCAGGTCCGGACTAGCGGGGGGAACCGATACGCAGTATTTT. Full variable domain (rest looked up from reference TRBV28 and TRBJ2-3): DVKVTQSSRYLVKRTGEKVFLECVQDMDHENMFWYRQDPGLGLRLIYFSYDVKMKEKGDIPEGYSVSREKKERFSLILESASTNQTSMYLCASRSGLAGGTDTQYFGPGTRLTVL.

This clonotype was found many times. The V call is TRBV6-1, the J call TRBJ1-6; no clear D gene. The V gene's germline CDR1 is MNHNS and CDR2 SASEGT. The CDR3 loop spans 14 amino acids. V was trimmed by 4 bases and J by 5 bases, leaving 9 bases between them. As DNA, the CDR3 is TGTGCCAGCAGTGCGATGATGGATAATTCACCCCTCCACTTT. It specifies CASSAMMDNSPLHF.

This clonotype was seen more than once but under ten times. The rearrangement joins TRBV28 to TRBJ2-1; a possible D gene is TRBD2 (5 bases). Germline CDR1 is MDHEN and CDR2 is SYDVKM. V dropped 4 bases and J dropped 15 bases, with 16 bases sitting between them. This CDR3 is 12 amino acids long. CDR3 nucleotides: TGTGCCAGCAGTTCCGGGGAGATCCCGTCGTTCTTC. Its protein is CASSSGEIPSFF.

This clonotype showed up just a few times. This chain joins TRBV24-1 and TRBJ1-2; D ambiguous. This CDR3 has 13 amino acids. Between the trimmed V and J ends, which lost 4 bases and 8 bases, there was a span of 13 bases. Germline V gives CDR1 KGHDR, CDR2 SFDVKD. CDR3 protein: CATSDAYTGGYTF. The CDR3 region has the DNA TGTGCCACCAGTGACGCATACACTGGCGGCTACACCTTC.

This clonotype occurred many times. This rearrangement joins TRBV5-5 to TRBJ2-1; 8 positions match TRBD1. Germline CDR1 SGHKS, CDR2 YYEKEE (reference sequence). With V trimmed by 6 bases and J by 7 bases, 12 bases remained unmatched. The CDR3 runs 15 residues. As DNA, the CDR3 is TGTGCCAGCACCCTCTTAGGACAGGGAACTAATGAGCAGTTCTTC. It specifies CASTLLGQGTNEQFF.

This clonotype was counted only a few times. The CDR3 DNA reads TGTGCCAGCTCACCCAACCGGGCCTATGAAGCTTTCTTT. It encodes CASSPNRAYEAFF. The chain couples TRBV18 to TRBJ1-1, with D uncertain. V lost 3 bases to trimming and J lost 7 bases, with 12 bases between them. CDR3 length: 13 residues. Germline-derived CDR1 and CDR2 are KGHSH and LQKENI.

Notes on this clonotype: At one end, the junction sequence differs from germline, possibly due to a read error. The chain links TRBV10-3 to TRBJ2-7; a possible D gene is TRBD2 (6 bases). Germline assignment: CDR1 ENHRY and CDR2 SYGVKD. The CDR3 runs 12 residues. CDR3 amino acids: CAIRGDSNEQYF. The CDR3 nucleotides are TGTGCCATCAGGGGGGACTCCAACGAGCAGTACTTC.

This clonotype showed up many times. This rearrangement joins TRBV24-1 to TRBJ2-5, with a weak D call TRBD1 (6 bases). With 7 bases removed from V and 5 bases from J, the gap between germline ends came to 13 bases. CDR1 is KGHDR, CDR2 SFDVKD, per germline. The CDR3 is 13 amino acids. CDR3 sequence (DNA): TGTGCCACCAGCAGGGGCCCATGGGAGACCCAGTACTTC. As protein: CATSRGPWETQYF.

The V gene is TRBV19, the J gene TRBJ2-5; 10 positions match TRBD1. Germline V lookup: CDR1 LNHDA, CDR2 SQIVND (reference sequence). The CDR3 runs 14 residues. The V gene end was trimmed by 5 bases and the J gene end by 5 bases; junction bases not matched to a gene: 5. CDR3 loop: CASSGLGQGETQYF. In DNA, the CDR3 is TGTGCCAGTAGTGGCTTGGGACAGGGGGAGACCCAGTACTTC.